The T cell receptor (beta chain) described here comes from a study of breast tumors, draining lymph nodes, adjacent tissues. Overall study results and limits: The data were judged consistent with most tumor T cells coming from lymph node and expanding in tumor.

TCRdb processed the multiplex PCR reads anew with MiXCR; each CDR3 protein has one entry. Here the sample spans about 21,000 distinct CDR3 sequences, about 41% being singletons. The germline CDR1 and CDR2 sequences are SGHTA and FQGTGA. The CDR3 consists of 14 residues. The junction had 10 bases not matched to a gene; V was cut back by 5 bases and J by 8 bases. This clonotype was detected only once. Its antigen remains unidentified. The source is a female donor with breast cancer. Some clones in this sample may be carry-over from other donors' samples. The sequenced material came from breast tumor tissue. The rearrangement uses TRBV7-3 and TRBJ2-3; TRBD2 matches at 7 bases. Written as DNA, the CDR3 is TGTGCCAGCAGCCCCCCGGGGGGTTCAGTTACGCAGTATTTT. It is translated as CASSPPGGSVTQYF.